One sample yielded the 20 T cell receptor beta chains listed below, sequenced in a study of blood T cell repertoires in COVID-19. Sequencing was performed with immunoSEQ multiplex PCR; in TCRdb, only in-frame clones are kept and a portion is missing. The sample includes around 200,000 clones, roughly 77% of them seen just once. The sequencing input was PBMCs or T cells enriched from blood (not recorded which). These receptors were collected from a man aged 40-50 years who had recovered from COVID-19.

Here the CDR3 DNA reads TGTGCCAGCAGCTTGGGTCATGGAGGGGAGACCCAGTACTTC. Translation gives CASSLGHGGETQYF. The V call is TRBV5-4, the J call TRBJ2-5, with TRBD2 as a possible D gene (6 bases). Trimming removed 0 bases from V and 5 bases from J, with 11 bases in between. The CDR3 runs 14 residues. The germline V gene has CDR1 SGHNT and CDR2 YYREEE (reference sequence).

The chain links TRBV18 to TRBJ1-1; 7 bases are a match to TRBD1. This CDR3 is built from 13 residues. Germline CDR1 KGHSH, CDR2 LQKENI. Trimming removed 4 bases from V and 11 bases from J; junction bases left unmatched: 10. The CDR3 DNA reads TGTGCCAGCTCACTTCTCCGGGACAGTGATGCTTTCTTT. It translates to CASSLLRDSDAFF. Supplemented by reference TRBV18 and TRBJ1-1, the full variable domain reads NAGVMQNPRHLVRRRGQEARLRCSPMKGHSHVYWYRQLPEEGLKFMVYLQKENIIDESGMPKERFSAEFPKEGPSILRIQQVVRGDSAAYFCASSLLRDSDAFFGQGTRLTVV.

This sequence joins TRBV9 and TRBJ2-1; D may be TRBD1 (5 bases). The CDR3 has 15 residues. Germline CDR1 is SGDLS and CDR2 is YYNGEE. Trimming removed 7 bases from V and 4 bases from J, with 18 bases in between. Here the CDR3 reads CASQPGTGLYNEQFF. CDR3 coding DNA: TGTGCCAGCCAGCCCGGAACAGGCCTATACAATGAGCAGTTCTTC.

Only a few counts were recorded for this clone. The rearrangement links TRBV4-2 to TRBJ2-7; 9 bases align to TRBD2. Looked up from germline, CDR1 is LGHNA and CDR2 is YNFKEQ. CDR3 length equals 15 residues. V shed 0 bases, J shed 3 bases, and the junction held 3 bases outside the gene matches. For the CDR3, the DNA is TGTGCCAGCAGCCAAGATCTAGCGGGGTTCTACGAGCAGTACTTC. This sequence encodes CASSQDLAGFYEQYF.

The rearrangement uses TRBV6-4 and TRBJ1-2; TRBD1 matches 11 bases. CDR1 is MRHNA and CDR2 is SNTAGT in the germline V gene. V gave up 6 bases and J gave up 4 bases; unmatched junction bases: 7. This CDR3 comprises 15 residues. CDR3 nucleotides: TGTGCCAGCAGCTCCCGGACAGGGGGCGGCTATGGCTACACCTTC. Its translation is CASSSRTGGGYGYTF.

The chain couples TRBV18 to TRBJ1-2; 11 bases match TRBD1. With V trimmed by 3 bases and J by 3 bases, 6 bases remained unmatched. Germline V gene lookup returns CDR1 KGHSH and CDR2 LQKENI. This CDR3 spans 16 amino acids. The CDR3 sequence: CASSPFPGQGDYGYTF. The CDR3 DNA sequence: TGTGCCAGCTCACCGTTCCCGGGACAGGGGGACTATGGCTACACCTTC.

The CDR3: CASSFDDRGSEKLFF. In nucleotides, the CDR3 is TGTGCCAGCAGCTTTGACGACAGGGGGTCGGAAAAACTGTTTTTT. V gene TRBV7-8 combines with J gene TRBJ1-4, with TRBD1 matching 9 bases. Germline CDR1 reads SGHVS; CDR2 reads FQNEAQ. CDR3 length: 15 residues. V lost 3 bases to trimming and J lost 8 bases; unmatched junction nucleotides: 7.

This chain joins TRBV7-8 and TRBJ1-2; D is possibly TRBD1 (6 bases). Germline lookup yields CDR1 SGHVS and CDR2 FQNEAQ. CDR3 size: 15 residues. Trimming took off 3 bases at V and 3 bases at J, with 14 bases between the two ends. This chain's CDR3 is CASSFYHRADYGYTF. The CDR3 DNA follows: TGTGCCAGCAGCTTTTATCACAGGGCGGACTATGGCTACACCTTC.

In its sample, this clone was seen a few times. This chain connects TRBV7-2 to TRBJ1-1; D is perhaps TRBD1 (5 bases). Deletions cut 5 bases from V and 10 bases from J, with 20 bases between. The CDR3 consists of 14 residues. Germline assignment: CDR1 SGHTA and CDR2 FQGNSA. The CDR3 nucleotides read TGTGCCAGCAGCGCATCAAGACAGATCCCGGGAGCTTTCTTT. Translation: CASSASRQIPGAFF.

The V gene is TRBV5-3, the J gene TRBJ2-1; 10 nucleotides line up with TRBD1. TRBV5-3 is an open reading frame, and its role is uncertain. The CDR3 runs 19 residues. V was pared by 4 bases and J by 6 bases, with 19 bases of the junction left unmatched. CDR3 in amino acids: CARSGGTGVGLNEGNEQFF. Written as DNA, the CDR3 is TGTGCCAGAAGCGGCGGGACAGGGGTGGGTTTAAATGAAGGCAATGAGCAGTTCTTC.

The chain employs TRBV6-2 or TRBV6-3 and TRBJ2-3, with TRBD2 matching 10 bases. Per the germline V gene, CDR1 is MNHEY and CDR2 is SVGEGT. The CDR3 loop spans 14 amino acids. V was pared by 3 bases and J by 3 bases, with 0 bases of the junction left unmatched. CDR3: CASSYSGRTDTQYF. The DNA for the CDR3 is TGTGCCAGCAGTTATAGCGGGAGGACAGATACGCAGTATTTT.

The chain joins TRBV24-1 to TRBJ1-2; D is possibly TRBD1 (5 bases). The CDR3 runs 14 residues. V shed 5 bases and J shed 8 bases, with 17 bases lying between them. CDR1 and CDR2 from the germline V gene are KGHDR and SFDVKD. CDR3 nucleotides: TGTGCCACCAGTGCCCAAGGGGACTCGGCGGGCTACACCTTC. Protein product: CATSAQGDSAGYTF.

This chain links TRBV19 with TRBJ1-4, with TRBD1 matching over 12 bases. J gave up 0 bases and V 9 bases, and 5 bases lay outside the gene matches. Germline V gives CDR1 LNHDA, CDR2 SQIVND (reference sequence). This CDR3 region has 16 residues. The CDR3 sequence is CASRDRGLATNEKLFF. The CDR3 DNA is TGTGCCAGCCGGGACAGGGGGCTGGCAACTAATGAAAAACTGTTTTTT.

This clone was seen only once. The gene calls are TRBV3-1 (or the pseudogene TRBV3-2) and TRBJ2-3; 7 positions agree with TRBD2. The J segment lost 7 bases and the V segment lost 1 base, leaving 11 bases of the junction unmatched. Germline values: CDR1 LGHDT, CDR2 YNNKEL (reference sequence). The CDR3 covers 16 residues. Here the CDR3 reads CASSQGLAVGRYTQYF. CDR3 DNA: TGTGCCAGCAGCCAAGGACTAGCCGTAGGAAGGTATACGCAGTATTTT.

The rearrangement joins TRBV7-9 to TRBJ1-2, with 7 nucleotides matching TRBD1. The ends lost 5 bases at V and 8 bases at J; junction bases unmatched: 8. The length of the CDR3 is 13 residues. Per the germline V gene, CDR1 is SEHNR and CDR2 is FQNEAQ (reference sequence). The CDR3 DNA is TGTGCCAGCAGCCGGGAGGGGGCGCGGGGCTACACCTTC. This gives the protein CASSREGARGYTF.

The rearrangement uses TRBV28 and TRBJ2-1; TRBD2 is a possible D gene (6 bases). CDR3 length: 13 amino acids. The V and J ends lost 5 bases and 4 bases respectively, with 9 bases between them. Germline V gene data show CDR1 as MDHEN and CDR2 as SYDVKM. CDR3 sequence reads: CASSGTPYNEQFF. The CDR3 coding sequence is TGTGCCAGCAGTGGGACTCCTTACAATGAGCAGTTCTTC. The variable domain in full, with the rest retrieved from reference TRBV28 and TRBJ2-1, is DVKVTQSSRYLVKRTGEKVFLECVQDMDHENMFWYRQDPGLGLRLIYFSYDVKMKEKGDIPEGYSVSREKKERFSLILESASTNQTSMYLCASSGTPYNEQFFGPGTRLTVL.

CDR3 sequence reads: CASNTGQDNYGYTF. The CDR3 nucleotides read TGTGCCAGCAATACCGGACAGGACAACTATGGCTACACCTTC. The chain employs TRBV6-5 and TRBJ1-2; 7 nucleotides align to TRBD1. The CDR3 sequence is 14 residues long. Per germline, CDR1 MNHEY and CDR2 SVGAGI. The V segment lost 7 bases and the J segment 2 bases; nucleotides outside the gene matches: 7.

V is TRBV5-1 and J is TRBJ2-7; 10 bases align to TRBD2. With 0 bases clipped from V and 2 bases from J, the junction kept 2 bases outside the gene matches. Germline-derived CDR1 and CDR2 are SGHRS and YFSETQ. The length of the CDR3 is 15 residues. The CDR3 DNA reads TGCGCCAGCAGCTTGGCTAGCGGGGGTGCCTACGAGCAGTACTTC. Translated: CASSLASGGAYEQYF. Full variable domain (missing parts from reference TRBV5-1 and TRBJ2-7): KAGVTQTPRYLIKTRGQQVTLSCSPISGHRSVSWYQQTPGQGLQFLFEYFSETQRNKGNFPGRFSGRQFSNSRSEMNVSTLELGDSALYLCASSLASGGAYEQYFGPGTRLTVT.

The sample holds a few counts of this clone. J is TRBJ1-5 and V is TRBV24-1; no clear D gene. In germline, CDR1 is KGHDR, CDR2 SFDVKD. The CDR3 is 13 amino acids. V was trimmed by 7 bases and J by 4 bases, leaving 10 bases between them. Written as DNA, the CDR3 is TGTGCCACCAGCAGCGGGCGGAATCAGCCCCAGCATTTT. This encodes CATSSGRNQPQHF.

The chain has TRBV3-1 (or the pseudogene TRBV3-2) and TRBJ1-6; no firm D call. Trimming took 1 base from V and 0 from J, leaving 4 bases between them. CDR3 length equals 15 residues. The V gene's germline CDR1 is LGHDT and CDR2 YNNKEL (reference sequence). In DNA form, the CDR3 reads TGTGCCAGCAGCCAAGTTAGCTCCTATAATTCACCCCTCCACTTT. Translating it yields CASSQVSSYNSPLHF.